This T cell receptor beta chain was captured in a study of blood T cell repertoires in COVID-19. As for the study in general: PBMCs, B-cell-depleted T cells, or T cells provided the cDNA or gDNA that made up the material.

Enrolment of Seattle patients took place during active infection, and they were followed longitudinally. The sample holds a few counts of this clone. In the authors' workflow: Estimated nucleated cell counts came from reference gene primer amplification. Some clones are missing from TCRdb's copy, which holds only in-frame ones; the method was immunoSEQ multiplex PCR. D and trimming were read from the DNA, whereas the V and J calls and clone size are those reported in that table. The table records some 360,000 clones, 70% to 90% of them present only once. The germline gives CDR1 SNHLY, CDR2 FYNNEI. The CDR3 spans 13 residues. V was cut by 4 bases and J by 4 bases, with 10 bases left in between.

This receptor was identified in a woman aged 60-75 years with COVID-19, enrolled during active disease. Sequenced material: peripheral blood. The V and J genes are TRBV2 and TRBJ1-2; D gene ambiguous. CDR3 protein: CASSAGGTYGYTF. The CDR3 DNA follows: TGTGCCAGCAGTGCGGGAGGTACCTATGGCTACACCTTC.